This TCR beta chain originates from a study of blood T cell repertoires in COVID-19. Study summary: In each case, the material was cDNA or gDNA derived from T cells, B-cell-depleted T cells, or PBMCs.

V was cut by 1 base and J by 7 bases, with 17 bases left in between. The germline gives CDR1 SGHNT, CDR2 YENEEA. CDR3 length equals 16 residues. Clones were read by immunoSEQ multiplex PCR, and TCRdb kept only the in-frame ones, dropping some. This table holds just over 95,000 clones, 90% found once. The sample was peripheral blood. This TCR derives from a man aged 45-60 years with acute or convalescent COVID-19. The chain combines TRBV11-3 with TRBJ2-1, with D possibly TRBD2 on 5 matching bases. CDR3 DNA: TGTGCCAGCAGCTTAGTACTAGGCCCCTCCTGGAATGAGCAGTTCTTC. It encodes CASSLVLGPSWNEQFF.